This TCR beta chain was identified in a study of shared clonotypes between healthy human individuals. Assay: immunoSEQ multiplex PCR; the TCRdb copy retains only in-frame clones and omits some. The sample records about 1 million clones, roughly 75% being singletons. J lost 1 base, V lost 4 bases, and 4 bases had no gene match. Germline V gene data show CDR1 as ENHRY and CDR2 as SYGVKD. There are 15 residues in the CDR3. Sequencing was carried out using memory CD4+ T cells sorted from blood. Indicated subset: CD45RA-negative fraction. The chain combines TRBV10-3 with TRBJ2-1, with 7 bases that match TRBD2. The TCR comes from a man in his late teens or twenties in good health. CDR3 sequence reads: CAISGGGISYNEQFF. DNA of the CDR3: TGTGCCATCAGTGGGGGGGGAATTTCCTACAATGAGCAGTTCTTC.